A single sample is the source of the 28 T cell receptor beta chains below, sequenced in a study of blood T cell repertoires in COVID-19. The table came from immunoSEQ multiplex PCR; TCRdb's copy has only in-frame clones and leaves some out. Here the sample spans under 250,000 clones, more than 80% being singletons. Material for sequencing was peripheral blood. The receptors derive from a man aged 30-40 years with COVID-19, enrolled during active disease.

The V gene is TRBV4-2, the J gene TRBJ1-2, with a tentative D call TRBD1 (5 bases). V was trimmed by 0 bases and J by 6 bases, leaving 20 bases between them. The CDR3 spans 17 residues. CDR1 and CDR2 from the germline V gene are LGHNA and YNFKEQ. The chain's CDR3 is CASSQDHKGQGGDGYTF. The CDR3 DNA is TGTGCCAGCAGCCAAGATCATAAAGGCCAGGGCGGCGATGGCTACACCTTC.

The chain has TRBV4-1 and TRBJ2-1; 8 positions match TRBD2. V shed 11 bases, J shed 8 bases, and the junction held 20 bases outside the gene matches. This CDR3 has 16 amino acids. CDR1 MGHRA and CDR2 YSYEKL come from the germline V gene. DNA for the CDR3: TGCGCCGCCGGACCTGACGGGGGGGGTACTATGGATGAGCAGTTCTTC. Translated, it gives CAAGPDGGGTMDEQFF.

CDR3 nucleotides: TGTGCCAGCAGGCCCGGACAGGGCGCTGAAGCTTTCTTT. It specifies CASRPGQGAEAFF. This rearrangement joins TRBV6-5 to TRBJ1-1; 8 bases are shared with TRBD1. This CDR3 has 13 residues. J lost 6 bases, V lost 6 bases, and 6 bases had no gene match. Germline lookup yields CDR1 MNHEY and CDR2 SVGAGI.

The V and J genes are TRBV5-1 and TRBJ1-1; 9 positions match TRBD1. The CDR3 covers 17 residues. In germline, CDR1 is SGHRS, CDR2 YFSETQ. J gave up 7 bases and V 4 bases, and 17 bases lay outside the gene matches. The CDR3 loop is CASSIGTGSPKSGEAFF. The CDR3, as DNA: TGCGCCAGCAGCATTGGGACAGGGTCCCCCAAGAGCGGTGAAGCTTTCTTT.

The CDR3 sequence: CASSLGLLNYGYTF. CDR3 DNA: TGCGCCAGCAGCCTCGGACTCCTTAACTATGGCTACACCTTC. The chain uses TRBV4-1 and TRBJ1-2; D remains ambiguous. V was clipped by 4 bases and J by 1 base, with 10 bases between them. This CDR3 has 14 amino acids. Germline V CDR1 and CDR2: MGHRA, YSYEKL.

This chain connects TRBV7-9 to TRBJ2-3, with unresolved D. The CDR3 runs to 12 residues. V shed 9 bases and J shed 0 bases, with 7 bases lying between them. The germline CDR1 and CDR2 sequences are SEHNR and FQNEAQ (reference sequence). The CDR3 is CASLTSTDTQYF. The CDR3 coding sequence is TGTGCCAGTTTGACTAGCACAGATACGCAGTATTTT.

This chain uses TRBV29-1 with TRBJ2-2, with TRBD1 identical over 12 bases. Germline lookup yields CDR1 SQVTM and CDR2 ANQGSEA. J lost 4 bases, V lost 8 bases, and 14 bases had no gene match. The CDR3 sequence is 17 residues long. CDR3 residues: CSTGGTGGTSTTGELFF. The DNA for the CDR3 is TGCAGCACCGGGGGGACAGGGGGCACTAGTACCACCGGGGAGCTGTTTTTT.

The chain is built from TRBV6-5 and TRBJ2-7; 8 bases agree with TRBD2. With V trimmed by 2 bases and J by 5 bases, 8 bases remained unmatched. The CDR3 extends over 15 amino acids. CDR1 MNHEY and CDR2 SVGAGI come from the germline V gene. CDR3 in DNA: TGTGCCAGCAGTTACGTCAGGACTAGCAGCCACGAGCAGTACTTC. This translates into CASSYVRTSSHEQYF.

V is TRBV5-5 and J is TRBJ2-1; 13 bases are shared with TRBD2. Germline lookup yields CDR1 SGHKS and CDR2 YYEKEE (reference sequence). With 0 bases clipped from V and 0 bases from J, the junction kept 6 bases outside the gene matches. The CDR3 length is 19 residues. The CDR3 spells CASSLVGTSGASSYNEQFF. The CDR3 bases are TGTGCCAGCAGCTTGGTTGGGACTAGCGGGGCTAGCTCCTACAATGAGCAGTTCTTC. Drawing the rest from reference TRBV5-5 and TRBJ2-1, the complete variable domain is DAGVTQSPTHLIKTRGQQVTLRCSPISGHKSVSWYQQVLGQGPQFIFQYYEKEERGRGNFPDRFSARQFPNYSSELNVNALLLGDSALYLCASSLVGTSGASSYNEQFFGPGTRLTVL.

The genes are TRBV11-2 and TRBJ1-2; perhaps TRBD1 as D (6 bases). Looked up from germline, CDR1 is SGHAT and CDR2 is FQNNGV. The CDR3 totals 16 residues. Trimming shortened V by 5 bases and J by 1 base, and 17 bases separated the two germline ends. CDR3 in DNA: TGTGCCAGCAGCCCTCCGGGACACTTTTTTAACTATGGCTACACCTTC. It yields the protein CASSPPGHFFNYGYTF.

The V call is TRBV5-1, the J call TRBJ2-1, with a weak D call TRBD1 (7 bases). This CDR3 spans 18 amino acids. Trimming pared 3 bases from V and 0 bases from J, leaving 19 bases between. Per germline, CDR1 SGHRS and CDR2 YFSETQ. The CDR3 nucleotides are TGCGCCAGCAGCTCTCGGACAGGAGGGGCTAGCTCCTACAATGAGCAGTTCTTC. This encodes CASSSRTGGASSYNEQFF.

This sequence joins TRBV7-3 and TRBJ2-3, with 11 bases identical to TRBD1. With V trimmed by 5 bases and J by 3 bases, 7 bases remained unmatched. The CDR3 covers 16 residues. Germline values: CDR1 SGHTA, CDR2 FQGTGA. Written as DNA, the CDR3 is TGTGCCAGCAGCCAAGGGACAGGGGGAATAACAGATACGCAGTATTTT. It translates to CASSQGTGGITDTQYF.

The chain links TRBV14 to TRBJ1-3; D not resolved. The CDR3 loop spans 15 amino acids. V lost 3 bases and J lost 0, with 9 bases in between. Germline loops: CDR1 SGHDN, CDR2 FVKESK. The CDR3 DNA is TGTGCCAGCAGCCACCCCCGAGGCTCTGGAAACACCATATATTTT. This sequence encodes CASSHPRGSGNTIYF.

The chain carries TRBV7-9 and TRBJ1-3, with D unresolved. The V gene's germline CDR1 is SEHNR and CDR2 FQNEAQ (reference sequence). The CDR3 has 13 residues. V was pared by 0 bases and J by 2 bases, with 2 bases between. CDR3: CASSLATGNTIYF. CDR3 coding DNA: TGTGCCAGCAGCTTAGCTACTGGAAACACCATATATTTT.

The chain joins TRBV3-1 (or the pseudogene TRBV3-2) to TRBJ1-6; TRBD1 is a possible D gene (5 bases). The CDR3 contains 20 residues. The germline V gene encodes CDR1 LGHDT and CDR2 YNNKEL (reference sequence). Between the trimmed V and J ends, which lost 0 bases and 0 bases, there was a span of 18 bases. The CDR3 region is CASSQEWITQGSSYNSPLHF. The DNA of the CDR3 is TGTGCCAGCAGCCAAGAATGGATAACTCAGGGTAGCTCCTATAATTCACCCCTCCACTTT.

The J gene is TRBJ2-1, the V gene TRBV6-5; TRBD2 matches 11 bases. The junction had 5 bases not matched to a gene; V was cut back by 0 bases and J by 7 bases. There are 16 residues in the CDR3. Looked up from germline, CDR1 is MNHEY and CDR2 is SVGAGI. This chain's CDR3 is CASSYSSWTSGNEQFF. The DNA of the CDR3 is TGTGCCAGCAGTTACTCGAGTTGGACTAGCGGGAATGAGCAGTTCTTC.

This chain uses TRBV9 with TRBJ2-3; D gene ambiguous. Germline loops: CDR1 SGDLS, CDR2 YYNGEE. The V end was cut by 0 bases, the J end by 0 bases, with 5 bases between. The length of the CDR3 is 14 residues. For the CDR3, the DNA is TGTGCCAGCAGCGTAGCGGTTAGCACAGATACGCAGTATTTT. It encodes CASSVAVSTDTQYF.

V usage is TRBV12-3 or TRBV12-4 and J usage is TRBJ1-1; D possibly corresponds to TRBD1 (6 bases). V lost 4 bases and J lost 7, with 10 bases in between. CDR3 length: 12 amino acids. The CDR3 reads CASSSRGVEAFF. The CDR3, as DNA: TGTGCCAGCAGTTCCAGGGGTGTTGAAGCTTTCTTT.

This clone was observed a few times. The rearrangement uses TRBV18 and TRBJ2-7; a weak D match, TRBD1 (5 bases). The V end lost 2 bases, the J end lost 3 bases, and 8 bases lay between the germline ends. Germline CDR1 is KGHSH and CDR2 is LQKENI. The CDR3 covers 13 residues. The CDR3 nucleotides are TGTGCCAGCTCACCAACAGGCCGCTACGAGCAGTACTTC. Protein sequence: CASSPTGRYEQYF.

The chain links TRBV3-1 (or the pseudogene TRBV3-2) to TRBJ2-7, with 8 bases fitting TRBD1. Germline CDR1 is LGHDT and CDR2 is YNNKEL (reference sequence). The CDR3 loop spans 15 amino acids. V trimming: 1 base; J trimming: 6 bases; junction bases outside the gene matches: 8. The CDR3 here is CASSQGLGTGSEQYF. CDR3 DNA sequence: TGTGCCAGCAGCCAAGGGCTTGGGACAGGCTCCGAGCAGTACTTC.

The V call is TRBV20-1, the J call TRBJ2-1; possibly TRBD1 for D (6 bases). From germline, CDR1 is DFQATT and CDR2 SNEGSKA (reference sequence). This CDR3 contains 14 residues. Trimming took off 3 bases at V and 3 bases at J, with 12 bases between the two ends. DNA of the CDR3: TGCAGTGCTAGTACGACAGGCCACTACAATGAGCAGTTCTTC. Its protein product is CSASTTGHYNEQFF.

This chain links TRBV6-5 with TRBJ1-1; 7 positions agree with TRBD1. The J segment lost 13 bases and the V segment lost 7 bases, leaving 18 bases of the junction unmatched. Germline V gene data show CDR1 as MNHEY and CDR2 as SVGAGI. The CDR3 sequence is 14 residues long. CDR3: CASTVGQEDLSGFF. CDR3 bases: TGTGCCAGCACTGTAGGACAGGAGGACCTGAGTGGTTTCTTT.

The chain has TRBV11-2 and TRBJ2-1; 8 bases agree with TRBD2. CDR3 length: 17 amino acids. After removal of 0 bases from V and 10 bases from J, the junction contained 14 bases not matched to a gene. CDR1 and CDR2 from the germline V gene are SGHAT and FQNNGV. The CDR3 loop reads CASSLDWGTGTRLEQFF. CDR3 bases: TGTGCCAGCAGCTTAGATTGGGGCACCGGGACTAGACTCGAGCAGTTCTTC.

The CDR3 DNA is TGCGCCAGCAGTCAACAGGGGTTTGGAAACACCATATATTTT. It yields the protein CASSQQGFGNTIYF. The chain combines TRBV5-1 with TRBJ1-3; 7 bases are a match to TRBD1. The CDR3 runs to 14 residues. Germline CDR1 is SGHRS and CDR2 is YFSETQ. Trimming at V came to 5 bases and at J to 3 bases, leaving 5 bases not matched to a gene.

CDR3 residues: CACRQGAAPYSNQPQHF. The DNA of the CDR3 is TGTGCCTGCAGACAGGGGGCCGCTCCTTATAGCAATCAGCCCCAGCATTTT. The chain is built from TRBV19 and TRBJ1-5, with 10 bases aligning to TRBD1. Trimming took 11 bases from V and 0 from J; bases not matched to a gene: 13. The CDR3 has 17 amino acids. Germline V gene sequence: CDR1 LNHDA, CDR2 SQIVND (reference sequence). The variable domain in full, completed from reference TRBV19 and TRBJ1-5, reads DGGITQSPKYLFRKEGQNVTLSCEQNLNHDAMYWYRQDPGQGLRLIYYSQIVNDFQKGDIAEGYSVSREKKESFPLTVTSAQKNPTAFYLCACRQGAAPYSNQPQHFGDGTRLSIL.

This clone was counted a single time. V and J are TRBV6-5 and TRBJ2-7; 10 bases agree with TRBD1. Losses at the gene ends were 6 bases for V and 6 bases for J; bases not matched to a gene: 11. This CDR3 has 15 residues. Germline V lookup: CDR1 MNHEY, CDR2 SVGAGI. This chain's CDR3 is CASRIARDRGSEQYF. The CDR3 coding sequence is TGTGCCAGCAGGATAGCCCGGGACAGGGGTAGCGAGCAGTACTTC.

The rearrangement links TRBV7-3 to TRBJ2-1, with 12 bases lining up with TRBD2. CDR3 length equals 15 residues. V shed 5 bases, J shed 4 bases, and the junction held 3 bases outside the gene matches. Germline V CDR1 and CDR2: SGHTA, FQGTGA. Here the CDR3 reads CASSPTSGGYNEQFF. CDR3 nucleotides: TGTGCCAGCAGCCCGACTAGCGGGGGATACAATGAGCAGTTCTTC.

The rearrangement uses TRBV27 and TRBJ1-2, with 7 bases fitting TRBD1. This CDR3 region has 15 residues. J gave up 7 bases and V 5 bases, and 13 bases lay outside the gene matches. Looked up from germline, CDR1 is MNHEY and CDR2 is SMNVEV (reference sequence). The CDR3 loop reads CASSPRRGQIGGYTF. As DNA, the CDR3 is TGTGCCAGCAGTCCCAGAAGGGGGCAGATAGGTGGCTACACCTTC.